This record covers a single T cell receptor beta chain. The source of the sample is a study of blood T cell repertoires in COVID-19. Study-level information: PBMCs, B-cell-depleted T cells, or T cells provided the cDNA or gDNA that made up the material.

Sequencing was performed with immunoSEQ multiplex PCR; in TCRdb, only in-frame clones are kept and a portion is missing. The repertoire holds roughly 86,000 clones, with 65% to 85% as singletons. Germline V gene sequence: CDR1 MNHNY, CDR2 SVGAGI (reference sequence). J was trimmed by 4 bases and V by 6 bases; bases with no gene match: 12. The CDR3 covers 16 residues. The chain has TRBV6-6 and TRBJ2-3, with 8 bases that match TRBD2. The sequenced sample was peripheral blood. This receptor was identified in a man aged 55 to 69 with acute or convalescent COVID-19. Here the CDR3 reads CASRRLTGGRSDTQYF. The CDR3, as DNA: TGTGCCAGCAGACGCCTGACGGGGGGGAGGTCAGATACGCAGTATTTT.